A single sample is the source of the 8 T cell receptor beta chains below, sequenced in a study of cytomegalovirus exposure and HLA in healthy donors. 60 Vbeta and 13 Jbeta primers were used in PCR. Using immunoSEQ multiplex PCR, the repertoire was profiled, and TCRdb retains in-frame clones only, with some absent. This table holds over 110,000 clones, around four fifths found once. The sample consisted of PBMCs. The receptors were gathered from a male donor in good health and CMV-seropositive.

The V call is TRBV27, the J call TRBJ1-1, with D possibly TRBD1 on 5 matching bases. Trimming took 5 bases from V and 0 from J, leaving 16 bases between them. CDR1 is MNHEY, CDR2 SMNVEV, per germline (reference sequence). This CDR3 contains 16 residues. The CDR3 here is CASSPVVGALNTEAFF. CDR3 coding DNA: TGTGCCAGCAGTCCGGTGGTTGGGGCCTTGAACACTGAAGCTTTCTTT.

On this clone itself: The junction shows a germline mismatch at one end, possibly a read error. The chain carries TRBV7-9 and TRBJ1-1; D unresolved. Germline V gene sequence: CDR1 SEHNR, CDR2 FQNEAQ (reference sequence). This CDR3 has 10 amino acids. Written as DNA, the CDR3 is TGTTCCAGCAGGCTTACTGAGGCTTTCTTT. It translates to CSSRLTEAFF.

A few counts support this clone. The chain joins TRBV5-6 to TRBJ2-7; 9 bases line up with TRBD1. V lost 3 bases, J lost 2 bases, and 6 bases stayed unmatched. The CDR3 runs 15 residues. Germline V gene sequence: CDR1 SGHDT, CDR2 YYEEEE. The CDR3 spells CASSSPGQGTYEQYF. The CDR3 DNA sequence: TGTGCCAGCAGCTCCCCGGGACAGGGAACCTACGAGCAGTACTTC.

This chain uses TRBV19 with TRBJ1-1; 7 nucleotides line up with TRBD1. Trimming at V came to 3 bases and at J to 5 bases, leaving 12 bases not matched to a gene. CDR3 length: 16 residues. Germline loops: CDR1 LNHDA, CDR2 SQIVND (reference sequence). CDR3 sequence: CASSIVGTAEGTEAFF. The DNA of the CDR3 is TGTGCCAGTAGTATCGTCGGGACAGCGGAGGGGACTGAAGCTTTCTTT.

The chain uses TRBV29-1 and TRBJ2-1, with 14 bases matching TRBD2. The length of the CDR3 is 16 residues. Germline V gene sequence: CDR1 SQVTM, CDR2 ANQGSEA. V gave up 3 bases and J gave up 7 bases; unmatched junction bases: 8. The DNA of the CDR3 is TGCAGCGTTGACGGCACTGGGACTAGCGGGGGTAATGAGCAGTTCTTC. The encoded protein is CSVDGTGTSGGNEQFF.

V and J are TRBV18 and TRBJ1-2; a weak D match, TRBD1 (6 bases). Per germline, CDR1 KGHSH and CDR2 LQKENI. V dropped 6 bases and J dropped 4 bases, with 12 bases sitting between them. The CDR3 sequence is 13 residues long. The CDR3 protein is CASSEDSLYGYTF. CDR3 nucleotides: TGTGCCAGCTCCGAGGACAGTCTCTATGGCTACACCTTC.

This clone was counted once. CDR3 nucleotide sequence: TGTGCCAGCTCCGCCGGGGGGCAGGACAATCAGCCCCAGCATTTT. It translates to CASSAGGQDNQPQHF. The genes are TRBV18 and TRBJ1-5; a weak D match, TRBD1 (6 bases). Per the germline V gene, CDR1 is KGHSH and CDR2 is LQKENI. The CDR3 is 15 residues long. V was pared by 6 bases and J by 3 bases, with 15 bases between. The full variable domain, its missing parts supplied by reference TRBV18 and TRBJ1-5, is NAGVMQNPRHLVRRRGQEARLRCSPMKGHSHVYWYRQLPEEGLKFMVYLQKENIIDESGMPKERFSAEFPKEGPSILRIQQVVRGDSAAYFCASSAGGQDNQPQHFGDGTRLSIL.

This clone was picked up a small number of times. The genes are TRBV4-2 and TRBJ2-7, with D tentatively TRBD2 (5 bases). The CDR3 is made up of 14 amino acids. The V gene lost 1 base and the J gene lost 2 bases, with 9 bases spanning the gap. Germline V gene data show CDR1 as LGHNA and CDR2 as YNFKEQ. In nucleotides, the CDR3 is TGTGCCAGCAGCCAAGTATCAGCGGCCTACGAGCAGTACTTC. Translated: CASSQVSAAYEQYF.